The rows below give T cell receptor beta chains drawn from one sample of a study of cytomegalovirus exposure and HLA in healthy donors. Method: immunoSEQ multiplex PCR; TCRdb's copy keeps in-frame clones and lacks some. This sample yields about 95,000 clones, of which 75% to 85% are seen a single time; 4.5% to 5% belongs to the top ten. Material for sequencing was PBMCs. These receptors all come from a middle-aged woman in good health and CMV-seronegative. Both conserved end residues are trimmed from each CDR3. Where a row states a size, it is once, few, many or the class of an expanded clone; other rows omit it.

j_call | clone_size | v_call | cdr3_aa
TRBJ1-2 | . | TRBV29-1 | SVASTTGGGGYT
TRBJ2-3 | . | TRBV5-1 | ASSLARAGGTDTQY
TRBJ2-5 | . | TRBV7-3 | ASSAGGLGETQY
TRBJ1-6 | . | TRBV7-2 | ASSLLGQGNSPLH
TRBJ2-1 | . | TRBV29-1 | SVGVNEQF
TRBJ1-5 | few | TRBV28 | ASFNRDRVNQPQH
TRBJ1-5 | . | TRBV23-1 | ASSPLWGLIYSNQPQH
TRBJ1-6 | . | TRBV4-3 | ASSQDHRGLYNSPLH
TRBJ2-5 | . | TRBV4-3 | ASSLGVGDQETQY
TRBJ2-5 | . | TRBV18 | ASSRTGSGETQY
TRBJ1-2 | few | TRBV13 | ASSATQGAGGYT
TRBJ1-6 | . | TRBV27 | ASSLNSVGGPVRALH
TRBJ2-3 | . | TRBV7-6 | ASSLRLAGSTDTQY
TRBJ2-5 | . | TRBV15 | ATSRDLGSSRETQY
TRBJ1-4 | once | TRBV9 | ASSSGVGEKLF
TRBJ1-1 | . | TRBV6-5 | ASSYSRDDRADEAF
TRBJ2-3 | . | TRBV4-2 | ASSQPQTSSDTQY
TRBJ2-6 | . | TRBV19 | ASRQYPSGANVLT
TRBJ1-2 | . | TRBV5-1 | ASSLFGEGYT
TRBJ2-6 | . | TRBV7-2 | ASSGQGASGANVLT
TRBJ1-1 | . | TRBV27 | ASSLSAVTNTEAF
TRBJ1-1 | . | TRBV5-1 | ASSFDRAEAF
TRBJ1-2 | . | TRBV29-1 | SVESGGAYGYT
TRBJ2-3 | . | TRBV13 | ASSLGLGLGTDTQY
TRBJ1-6 | once | TRBV9 | ASSPRGQANSPLH
TRBJ2-5 | once | TRBV7-2 | ASSLGVATGGTQY
TRBJ2-1 | once | TRBV5-4 | ASSRDRATYNEQF
TRBJ2-5 | . | TRBV7-9 | ASSLGPQETQY
TRBJ1-5 | . | TRBV7-6 | ASSRQFNQPQH
TRBJ1-1 | . | TRBV7-3 | ASSLTGTPAEAF
TRBJ2-1 | few | TRBV9 | ASSVELRLSEQF
TRBJ2-5 | few | TRBV6-6 | ASSYYRRETQY
TRBJ1-5 | . | TRBV4-1 | ASSQDSFGNQPQH
TRBJ1-2 | . | TRBV4-1 | ASSPNPGQDYGYT
TRBJ1-5 | . | TRBV28 | ASSSGYEEQPQH
TRBJ1-1 | few | TRBV4-2 | ASSQERGQQAF
TRBJ2-3 | . | TRBV6-1 | ASSVGVGTDTQY
TRBJ2-1 | . | TRBV29-1 | SVSGLAGNEQF
TRBJ2-1 | . | TRBV27 | ASSPDSSYNEQF
TRBJ2-3 | . | TRBV10-3 | AISESPSGGPLRTDTQY
TRBJ1-1 | . | TRBV19 | ASTIQGSTEAF
TRBJ1-6 | . | TRBV4-2 | ASSQDSTALSNSPLH
TRBJ1-2 | . | TRBV15 | ATSRDQAGALGYT
TRBJ2-2 | . | TRBV4-2 | ASSQVTAGGNTGELF
TRBJ1-2 | once | TRBV6-1 | ASSEGQGADYGYT
TRBJ2-3 | once | TRBV2 | ASGEAETPSTDTQY
TRBJ1-1 | once | TRBV6-5 | ASSQGLGTEAF
TRBJ2-1 | . | TRBV19 | ASKETGVNNEQF
TRBJ1-4 | . | TRBV7-6 | ASSLGPSGPNEKLF
TRBJ2-7 | . | TRBV9 | ASSVDLAASYEQY
TRBJ2-7 | . | TRBV6-5 | ASSRSGDLYGQY
TRBJ2-1 | . | TRBV4-2 | ASSQDRWGGAYNEQF
TRBJ2-7 | . | TRBV7-2 | ASSRVGGASEQY
TRBJ1-2 | few | TRBV6-4 | ASSDSGGGHYGYT
TRBJ2-7 | . | TRBV4-3 | ASSQDSRGLAAYEQY
TRBJ2-5 | once | TRBV5-4 | ASSQTSGDYVETQY